One and the same sample provided the 6 T cell receptor beta chains below, sequenced in a study of blood T cell repertoires in COVID-19. Sequencing used immunoSEQ multiplex PCR; TCRdb keeps in-frame clones, though not all of them. The sample yields some 42,000 clones, 85% to 90% seen once. Material for sequencing was peripheral blood. These receptors were obtained from a man aged 25 to 45 with active or convalescent COVID-19.

This chain uses TRBV6-2 or TRBV6-3 with TRBJ2-1, with 8 positions matching TRBD1. The CDR3 has 15 amino acids. Losses at the gene ends were 4 bases for V and 6 bases for J; bases not matched to a gene: 8. CDR1 and CDR2 (germline): MNHEY, SVGEGT. CDR3 sequence: CASSLGQVGTNEQFF. CDR3 sequence (DNA): TGTGCCAGCAGTTTGGGACAGGTGGGGACCAATGAGCAGTTCTTC.

The gene calls are TRBV7-9 and TRBJ2-5; 7 bases are shared with TRBD1. J lost 0 bases, V lost 7 bases, and 8 bases had no gene match. CDR1 and CDR2 from the germline V gene are SEHNR and FQNEAQ (reference sequence). CDR3 size: 15 residues. CDR3 DNA sequence: TGTGCCAGCAACCCGGGACAGCAGTACCAAGAGACCCAGTACTTC. Translated: CASNPGQQYQETQYF.

The DNA for the CDR3 is TGTGCCAGCAGTTTAAGTGGGGAGGGATACAATGAGCAGTTCTTC. Translating gives CASSLSGEGYNEQFF. This chain uses TRBV6-5 with TRBJ2-1; 7 bases are shared with TRBD2. J was trimmed by 4 bases and V by 4 bases; bases with no gene match: 7. The CDR3 contains 15 residues. Germline V gene sequence: CDR1 MNHEY, CDR2 SVGAGI.

The chain combines TRBV11-2 with TRBJ2-1, with 9 bases lining up with TRBD1. The CDR3 consists of 15 residues. The germline V gene encodes CDR1 SGHAT and CDR2 FQNNGV. After removal of 3 bases from V and 0 bases from J, the junction contained 0 bases not matched to a gene. The CDR3 reads CASSLDRGSYNEQFF. CDR3 sequence (DNA): TGTGCCAGCAGCTTGGACAGGGGCTCCTACAATGAGCAGTTCTTC.

This rearrangement joins TRBV29-1 to TRBJ2-7; 10 nucleotides line up with TRBD2. Per the germline V gene, CDR1 is SQVTM and CDR2 is ANQGSEA. V was pared by 7 bases and J by 5 bases, with 11 bases of the junction left unmatched. The CDR3 contains 14 residues. Here the CDR3 DNA reads TGCAGCGCCCTTCCTAGCGGGAGTCGCAACGAGCAGTACGTC. Amino acid sequence: CSALPSGSRNEQYV.

The DNA for the CDR3 is TGCGCCAGCAGCCACCCCTCAACGAGGACAGGTGGGGACACCGGGGAGCTGTTTTTT. It specifies CASSHPSTRTGGDTGELFF. The genes are TRBV4-1 and TRBJ2-2; 7 bases line up with TRBD1. The CDR3 runs to 19 residues. The germline V gene has CDR1 MGHRA and CDR2 YSYEKL. V was clipped by 3 bases and J by 3 bases; unmatched bases: 16.